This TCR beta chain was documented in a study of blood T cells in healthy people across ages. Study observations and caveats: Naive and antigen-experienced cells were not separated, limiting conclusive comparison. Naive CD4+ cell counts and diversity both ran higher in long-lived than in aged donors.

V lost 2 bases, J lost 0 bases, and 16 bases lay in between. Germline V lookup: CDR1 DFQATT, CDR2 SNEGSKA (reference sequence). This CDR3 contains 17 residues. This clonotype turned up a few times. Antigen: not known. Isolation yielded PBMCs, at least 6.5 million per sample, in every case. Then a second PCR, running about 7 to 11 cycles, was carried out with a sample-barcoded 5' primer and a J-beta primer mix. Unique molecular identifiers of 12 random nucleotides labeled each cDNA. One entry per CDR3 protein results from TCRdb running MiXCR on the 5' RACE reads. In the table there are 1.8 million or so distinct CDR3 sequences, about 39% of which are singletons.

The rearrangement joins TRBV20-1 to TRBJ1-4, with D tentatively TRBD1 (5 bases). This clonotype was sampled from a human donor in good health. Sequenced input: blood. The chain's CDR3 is CSARRGRVDATNEKLFF. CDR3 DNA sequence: TGCAGTGCTAGAAGAGGCAGGGTAGATGCAACTAATGAAAAACTGTTTTTT.